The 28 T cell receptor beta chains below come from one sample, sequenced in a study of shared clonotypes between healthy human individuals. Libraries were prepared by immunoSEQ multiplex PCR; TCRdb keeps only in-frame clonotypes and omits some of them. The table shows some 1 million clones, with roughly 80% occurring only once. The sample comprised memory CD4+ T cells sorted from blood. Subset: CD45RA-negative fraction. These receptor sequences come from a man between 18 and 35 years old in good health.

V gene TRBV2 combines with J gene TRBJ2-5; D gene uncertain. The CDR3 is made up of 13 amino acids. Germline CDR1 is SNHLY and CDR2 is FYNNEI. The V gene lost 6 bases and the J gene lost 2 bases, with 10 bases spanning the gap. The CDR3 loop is CASSPRRQETQYF. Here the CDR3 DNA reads TGTGCCAGCAGCCCACGGCGACAAGAGACCCAGTACTTC.

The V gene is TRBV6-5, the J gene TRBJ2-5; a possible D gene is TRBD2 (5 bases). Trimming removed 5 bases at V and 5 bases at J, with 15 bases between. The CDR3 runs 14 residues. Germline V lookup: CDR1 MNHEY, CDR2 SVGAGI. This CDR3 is CASSPLAGLETQYF. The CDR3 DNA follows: TGTGCCAGCAGTCCACTTGCGGGTTTGGAGACCCAGTACTTC.

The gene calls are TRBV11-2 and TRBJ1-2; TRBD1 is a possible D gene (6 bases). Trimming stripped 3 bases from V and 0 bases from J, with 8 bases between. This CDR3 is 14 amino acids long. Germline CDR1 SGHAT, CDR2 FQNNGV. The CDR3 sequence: CASSFRDTNYGYTF. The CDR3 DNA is TGTGCCAGCAGCTTCCGGGACACTAACTATGGCTACACCTTC. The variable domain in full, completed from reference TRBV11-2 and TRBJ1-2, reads EAGVAQSPRYKIIEKRQSVAFWCNPISGHATLYWYQQILGQGPKLLIQFQNNGVVDDSQLPKDRFSAERLKGVDSTLKIQPAKLEDSAVYLCASSFRDTNYGYTFGSGTRLTVV.

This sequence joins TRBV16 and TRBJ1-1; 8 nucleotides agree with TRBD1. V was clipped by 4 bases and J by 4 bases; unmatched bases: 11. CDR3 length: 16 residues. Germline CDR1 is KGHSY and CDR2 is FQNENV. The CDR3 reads CASSRTRQQGGTEAFF. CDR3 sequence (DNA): TGTGCCAGCAGCCGAACCCGTCAACAGGGGGGCACTGAAGCTTTCTTT.

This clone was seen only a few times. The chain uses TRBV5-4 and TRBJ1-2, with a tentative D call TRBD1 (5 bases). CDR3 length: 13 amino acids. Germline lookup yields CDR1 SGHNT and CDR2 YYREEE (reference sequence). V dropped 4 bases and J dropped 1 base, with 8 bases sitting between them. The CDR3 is CASSGQGNYGYTF. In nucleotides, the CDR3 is TGTGCCAGCAGCGGCCAGGGTAACTATGGCTACACCTTC.

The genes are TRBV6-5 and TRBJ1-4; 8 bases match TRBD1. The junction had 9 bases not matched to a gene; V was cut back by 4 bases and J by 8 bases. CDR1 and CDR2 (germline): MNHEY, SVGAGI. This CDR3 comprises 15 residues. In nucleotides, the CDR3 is TGTGCCAGCAGTTCCCAGGGGGCGCTGAGGGAAAAACTGTTTTTT. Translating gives CASSSQGALREKLFF.

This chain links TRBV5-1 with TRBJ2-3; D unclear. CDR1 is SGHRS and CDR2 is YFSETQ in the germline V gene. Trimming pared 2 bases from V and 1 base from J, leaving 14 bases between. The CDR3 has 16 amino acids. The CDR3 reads CASSFYPVVGTDTQYF. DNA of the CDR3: TGCGCCAGCAGCTTTTATCCAGTGGTCGGCACAGATACGCAGTATTTT.

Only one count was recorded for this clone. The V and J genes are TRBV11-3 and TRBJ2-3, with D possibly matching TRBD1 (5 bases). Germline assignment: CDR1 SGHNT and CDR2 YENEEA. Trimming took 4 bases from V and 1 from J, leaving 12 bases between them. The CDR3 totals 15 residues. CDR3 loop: CASSSNRLGTDTQYF. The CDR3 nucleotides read TGTGCCAGCAGCTCGAACAGGTTAGGCACAGATACGCAGTATTTT.

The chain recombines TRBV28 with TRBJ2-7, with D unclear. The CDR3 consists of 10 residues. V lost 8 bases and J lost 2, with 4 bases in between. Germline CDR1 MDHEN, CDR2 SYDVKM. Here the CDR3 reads CASGPYEQYF. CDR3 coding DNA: TGTGCCAGCGGGCCCTACGAGCAGTACTTC.

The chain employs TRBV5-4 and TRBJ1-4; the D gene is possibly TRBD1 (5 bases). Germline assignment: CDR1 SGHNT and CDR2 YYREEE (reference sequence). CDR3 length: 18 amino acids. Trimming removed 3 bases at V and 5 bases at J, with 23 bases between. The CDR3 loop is CASSSHSGGRVGNEKLFF. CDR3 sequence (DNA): TGTGCCAGCAGCTCACACTCCGGGGGGAGGGTCGGGAATGAAAAACTGTTTTTT.

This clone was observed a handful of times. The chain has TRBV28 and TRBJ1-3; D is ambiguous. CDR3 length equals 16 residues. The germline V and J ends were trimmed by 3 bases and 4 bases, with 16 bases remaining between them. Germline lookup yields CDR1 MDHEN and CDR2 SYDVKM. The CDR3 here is CASSLTYGSGGNTIYF. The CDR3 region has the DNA TGTGCCAGCAGTTTGACCTACGGGAGCGGAGGAAACACCATATATTTT.

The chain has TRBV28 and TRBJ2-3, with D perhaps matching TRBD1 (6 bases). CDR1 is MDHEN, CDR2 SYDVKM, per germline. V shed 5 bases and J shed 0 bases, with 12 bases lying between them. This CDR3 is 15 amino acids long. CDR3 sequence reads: CASSTGQLSTDTQYF. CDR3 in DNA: TGTGCCAGCAGTACCGGACAGCTTAGCACAGATACGCAGTATTTT.

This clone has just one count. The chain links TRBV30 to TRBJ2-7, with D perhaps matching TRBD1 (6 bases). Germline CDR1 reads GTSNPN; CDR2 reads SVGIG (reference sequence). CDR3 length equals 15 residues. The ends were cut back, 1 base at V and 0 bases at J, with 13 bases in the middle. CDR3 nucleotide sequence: TGTGCCTGGAGTGGGGGGACATTCAGCTCCTACGAGCAGTACTTC. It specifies CAWSGGTFSSYEQYF.

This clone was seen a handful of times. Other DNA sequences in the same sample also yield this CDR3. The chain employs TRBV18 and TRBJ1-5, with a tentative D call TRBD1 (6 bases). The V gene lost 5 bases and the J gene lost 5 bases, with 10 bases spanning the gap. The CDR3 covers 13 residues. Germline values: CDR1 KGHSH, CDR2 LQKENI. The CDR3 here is CASSLDSYQPQHF. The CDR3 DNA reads TGTGCCAGCTCATTGGACAGCTATCAGCCCCAGCATTTT. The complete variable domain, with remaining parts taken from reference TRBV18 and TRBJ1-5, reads NAGVMQNPRHLVRRRGQEARLRCSPMKGHSHVYWYRQLPEEGLKFMVYLQKENIIDESGMPKERFSAEFPKEGPSILRIQQVVRGDSAAYFCASSLDSYQPQHFGDGTRLSIL.

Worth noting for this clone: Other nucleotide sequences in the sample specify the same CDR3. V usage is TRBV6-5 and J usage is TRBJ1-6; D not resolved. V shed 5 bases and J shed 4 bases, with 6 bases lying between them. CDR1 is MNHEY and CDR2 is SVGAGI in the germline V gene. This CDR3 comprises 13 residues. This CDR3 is CASSQAYNSPLHF. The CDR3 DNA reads TGTGCCAGCAGTCAAGCTTATAATTCACCCCTCCACTTT.

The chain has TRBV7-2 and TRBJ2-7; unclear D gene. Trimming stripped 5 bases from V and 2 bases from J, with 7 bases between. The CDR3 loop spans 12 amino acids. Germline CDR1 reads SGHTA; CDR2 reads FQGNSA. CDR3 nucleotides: TGTGCCAGCAGCCTCCAGGCCTACGAGCAGTACTTC. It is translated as CASSLQAYEQYF.

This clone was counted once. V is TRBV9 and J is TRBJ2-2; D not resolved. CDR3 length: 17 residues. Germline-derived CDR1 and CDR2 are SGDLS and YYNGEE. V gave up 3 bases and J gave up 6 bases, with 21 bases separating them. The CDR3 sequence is CASSATPTGPIAGELFF. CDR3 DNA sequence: TGTGCCAGCAGCGCGACTCCGACTGGTCCGATCGCCGGGGAGCTGTTTTTT. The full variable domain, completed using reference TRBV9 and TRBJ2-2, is DSGVTQTPKHLITATGQRVTLRCSPRSGDLSVYWYQQSLDQGLQFLIQYYNGEERAKGNILERFSAQQFPDLHSELNLSSLELGDSALYFCASSATPTGPIAGELFFGEGSRLTVL.

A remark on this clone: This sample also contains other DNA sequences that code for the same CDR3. The CDR3 sequence: CASSVQETQYF. CDR3 DNA: TGTGCCAGCTCCGTACAAGAGACCCAGTACTTC. The chain is built from TRBV18 and TRBJ2-5; D gene uncertain. Germline CDR1 is KGHSH and CDR2 is LQKENI. Trimming removed 6 bases from V and 2 bases from J, with 4 bases in between. This CDR3 has 11 residues. Based on the CDR3 plus reference TRBV18 and TRBJ2-5, the full variable domain is NAGVMQNPRHLVRRRGQEARLRCSPMKGHSHVYWYRQLPEEGLKFMVYLQKENIIDESGMPKERFSAEFPKEGPSILRIQQVVRGDSAAYFCASSVQETQYFGPGTRLLVL.

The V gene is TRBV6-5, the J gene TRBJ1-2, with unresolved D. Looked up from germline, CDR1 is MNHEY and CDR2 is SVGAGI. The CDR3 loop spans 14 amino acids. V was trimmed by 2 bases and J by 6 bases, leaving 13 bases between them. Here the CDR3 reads CASSYGGRGDGYTF. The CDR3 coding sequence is TGTGCCAGCAGTTACGGAGGCCGTGGAGATGGCTACACCTTC.

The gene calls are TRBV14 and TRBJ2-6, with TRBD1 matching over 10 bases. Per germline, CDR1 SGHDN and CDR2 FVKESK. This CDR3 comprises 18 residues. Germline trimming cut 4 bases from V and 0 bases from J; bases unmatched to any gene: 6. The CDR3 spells CASSPTGGALSGANVLTF. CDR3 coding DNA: TGTGCCAGCAGCCCGACAGGGGGCGCTCTCTCTGGGGCCAACGTCCTGACTTTC.

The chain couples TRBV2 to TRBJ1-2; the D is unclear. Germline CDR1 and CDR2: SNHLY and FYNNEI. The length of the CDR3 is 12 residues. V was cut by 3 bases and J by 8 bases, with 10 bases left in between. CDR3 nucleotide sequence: TGTGCCAGCAGTGAGCAAGCCCTCGGCTACACCTTC. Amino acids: CASSEQALGYTF.

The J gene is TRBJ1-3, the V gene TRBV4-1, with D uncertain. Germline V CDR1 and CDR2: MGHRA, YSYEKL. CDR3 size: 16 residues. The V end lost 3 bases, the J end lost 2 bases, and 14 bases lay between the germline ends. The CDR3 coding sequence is TGCGCCAGCAGCCAGCCCGGGCCGAACCCTGGAAACACCATATATTTT. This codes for CASSQPGPNPGNTIYF.

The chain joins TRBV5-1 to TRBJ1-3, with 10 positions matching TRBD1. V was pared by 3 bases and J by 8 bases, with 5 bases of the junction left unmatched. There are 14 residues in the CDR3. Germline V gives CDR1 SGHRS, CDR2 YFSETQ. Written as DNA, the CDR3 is TGCGCCAGCAGCTCGACAGGGGGCCGCGACACCATATATTTT. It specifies CASSSTGGRDTIYF. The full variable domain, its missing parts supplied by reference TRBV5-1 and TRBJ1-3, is KAGVTQTPRYLIKTRGQQVTLSCSPISGHRSVSWYQQTPGQGLQFLFEYFSETQRNKGNFPGRFSGRQFSNSRSEMNVSTLELGDSALYLCASSSTGGRDTIYFGEGSWLTVV.

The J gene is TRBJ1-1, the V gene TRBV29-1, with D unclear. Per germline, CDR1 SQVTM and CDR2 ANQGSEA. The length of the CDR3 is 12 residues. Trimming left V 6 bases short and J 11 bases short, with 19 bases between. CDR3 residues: CSVGWDEGGAFF. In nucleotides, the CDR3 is TGCAGCGTGGGGTGGGATGAAGGAGGGGCTTTCTTT.

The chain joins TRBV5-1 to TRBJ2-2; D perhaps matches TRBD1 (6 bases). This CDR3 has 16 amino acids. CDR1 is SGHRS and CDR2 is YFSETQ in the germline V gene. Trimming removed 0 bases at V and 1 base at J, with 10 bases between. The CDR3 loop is CASSLVQGQNTGELFF. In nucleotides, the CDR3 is TGCGCCAGCAGCTTGGTTCAGGGGCAGAACACCGGGGAGCTGTTTTTT.

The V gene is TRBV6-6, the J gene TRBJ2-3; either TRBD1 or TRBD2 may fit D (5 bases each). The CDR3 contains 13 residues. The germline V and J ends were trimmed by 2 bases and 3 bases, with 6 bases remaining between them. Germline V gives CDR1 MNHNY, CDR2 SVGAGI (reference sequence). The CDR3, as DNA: TGTGCCAGCAGTTACGAGGGGACAGATACGCAGTATTTT. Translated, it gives CASSYEGTDTQYF.

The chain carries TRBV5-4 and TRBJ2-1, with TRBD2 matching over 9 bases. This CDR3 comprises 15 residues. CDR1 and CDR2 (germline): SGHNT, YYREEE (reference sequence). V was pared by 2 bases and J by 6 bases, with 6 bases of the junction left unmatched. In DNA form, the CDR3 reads TGTGCCAGCAGCTTTCTTAGCGGGGGAGGCAATGAGCAGTTCTTC. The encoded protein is CASSFLSGGGNEQFF. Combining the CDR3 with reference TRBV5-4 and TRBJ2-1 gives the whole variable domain ETGVTQSPTHLIKTRGQQVTLRCSSQSGHNTVSWYQQALGQGPQFIFQYYREEENGRGNFPPRFSGLQFPNYSSELNVNALELDDSALYLCASSFLSGGGNEQFFGPGTRLTVL.

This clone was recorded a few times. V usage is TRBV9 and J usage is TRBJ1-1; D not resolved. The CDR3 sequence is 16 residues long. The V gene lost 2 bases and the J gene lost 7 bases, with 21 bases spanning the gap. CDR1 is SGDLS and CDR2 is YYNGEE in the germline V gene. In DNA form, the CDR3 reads TGTGCCAGCAGCGTTATGGAACAGCCACCCGCAGGTGAAGCTTTCTTT. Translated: CASSVMEQPPAGEAFF.